The entry below gives a single TCR beta chain sequence along with its context. The data derive from a study of T cells expressing NK-cell markers. There are 15 residues in the CDR3. Germline V gene lookup returns CDR1 LNHNV and CDR2 YYDKDF (reference sequence). TCRdb processed the 5' RACE reads again and assigns one entry to each CDR3 protein, with no DNA. The sample's table shows some 390,000 distinct CDR3 sequences. The origin of this receptor is a woman aged 45-59 years in good health. This chain uses TRBV15 with TRBJ2-6; TCRdb outputs TRBD1, but without DNA this stays unchecked. The sample comprised blood T cells: a sorted CD56 or NKG2C T cell subset, CD4+ or CD8+ T cells, or bulk PBMC T cells (not recorded which). CDR3 sequence: CATKQGFSGANVLTF.